This T cell receptor beta chain was captured by sequencing in a study of blood T cell repertoires in COVID-19. Study-level background: PBMCs, B-cell-depleted T cells, or T cells provided the cDNA or gDNA that made up the material.

The length of the CDR3 is 14 residues. V trimming: 4 bases; J trimming: 5 bases; junction bases outside the gene matches: 6. Germline V gene data show CDR1 as KGHDR and CDR2 as SFDVKD. How the authors handled the data: Reference gene primer amplification gave nucleated cell count estimates. The table came from immunoSEQ multiplex PCR; TCRdb's copy has only in-frame clones and leaves some out. D and trimming were read from the DNA, whereas the V and J calls and clone size are those reported in that table. The table lists around 200,000 clones, 85% to 90% of them singletons. The sequenced material came from peripheral blood. The chain joins TRBV24-1 to TRBJ2-5, with 7 bases identical to TRBD1. The sequence came from a man older than 75 with acute or convalescent COVID-19. The DNA of the CDR3 is TGTGCCACCAGTGAGGCAGGGGGTGGTGAGACCCAGTACTTC. Translating it yields CATSEAGGGETQYF.